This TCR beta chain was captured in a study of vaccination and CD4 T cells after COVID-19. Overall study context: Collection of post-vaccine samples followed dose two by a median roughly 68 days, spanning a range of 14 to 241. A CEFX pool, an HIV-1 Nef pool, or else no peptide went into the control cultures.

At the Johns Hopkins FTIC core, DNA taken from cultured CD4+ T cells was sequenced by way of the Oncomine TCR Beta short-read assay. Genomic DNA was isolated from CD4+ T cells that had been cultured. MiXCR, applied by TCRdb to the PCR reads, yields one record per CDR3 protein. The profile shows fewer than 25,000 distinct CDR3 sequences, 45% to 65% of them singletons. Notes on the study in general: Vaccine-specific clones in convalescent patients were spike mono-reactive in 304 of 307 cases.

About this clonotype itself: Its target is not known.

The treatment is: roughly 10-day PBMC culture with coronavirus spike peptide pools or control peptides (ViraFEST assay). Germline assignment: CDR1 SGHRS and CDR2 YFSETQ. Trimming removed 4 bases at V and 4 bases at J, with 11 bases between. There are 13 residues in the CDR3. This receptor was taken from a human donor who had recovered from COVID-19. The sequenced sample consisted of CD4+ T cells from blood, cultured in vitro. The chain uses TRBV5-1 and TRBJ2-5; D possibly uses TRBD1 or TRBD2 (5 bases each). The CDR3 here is CASSPGTAETQYF. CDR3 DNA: TGCGCCAGCAGCCCTGGGACCGCAGAGACCCAGTACTTC.